The next 23 T cell receptor beta chains were all read from a single sample in a study of PD-L1 blockade in urothelial cancer. Clones were read by immunoSEQ multiplex PCR, and TCRdb kept only the in-frame ones, dropping some. This table holds 45,000 to 60,000 clones, over 75% found once. The source material was PBMCs, sampled around atezolizumab (anti-PD-L1) treatment. These receptors were obtained from a man aged 40-49 years with urothelial cancer.

The rearrangement uses TRBV5-4 and TRBJ2-1; TRBD2 agrees at 8 bases. Germline loops: CDR1 SGHNT, CDR2 YYREEE (reference sequence). This CDR3 comprises 15 residues. V lost 3 bases to trimming and J lost 5 bases; unmatched junction nucleotides: 7. CDR3 in DNA: TGTGCCAGCAGCTCCCCGGGACTAGTTGACAATGAGCAGTTCTTC. Residues: CASSSPGLVDNEQFF. The full variable domain, its missing parts supplied by reference TRBV5-4 and TRBJ2-1, is ETGVTQSPTHLIKTRGQQVTLRCSSQSGHNTVSWYQQALGQGPQFIFQYYREEENGRGNFPPRFSGLQFPNYSSELNVNALELDDSALYLCASSSPGLVDNEQFFGPGTRLTVL.

The count of this clone is one. V and J are TRBV30 and TRBJ1-2; 7 nucleotides match TRBD1. Germline CDR1 and CDR2: GTSNPN and SVGIG (reference sequence). This CDR3 spans 14 amino acids. Germline trimming cut 5 bases from V and 5 bases from J; bases unmatched to any gene: 11. The CDR3 loop reads CAWGRGTVLYGYTF. The CDR3 DNA follows: TGTGCCTGGGGGCGCGGGACAGTCCTTTATGGCTACACCTTC.

V is TRBV28 and J is TRBJ2-7, with D hard to call. The germline V gene has CDR1 MDHEN and CDR2 SYDVKM. V shed 5 bases and J shed 7 bases, with 15 bases lying between them. The CDR3 contains 13 residues. CDR3 DNA sequence: TGTGCCAGCAGTCGTAAGATCTTCGGTGAGCAGTACTTC. As protein: CASSRKIFGEQYF.

This chain links TRBV18 with TRBJ1-2; the match to TRBD1 covers 7 bases. The trim removed 3 bases at V and 3 bases at J, leaving 1 base unmatched. The CDR3 consists of 13 residues. Germline CDR1 and CDR2: KGHSH and LQKENI. CDR3 nucleotides: TGTGCCAGCTCACCTCAGGGGGACTATGGCTACACCTTC. This encodes CASSPQGDYGYTF. Full variable domain (missing parts from reference TRBV18 and TRBJ1-2): NAGVMQNPRHLVRRRGQEARLRCSPMKGHSHVYWYRQLPEEGLKFMVYLQKENIIDESGMPKERFSAEFPKEGPSILRIQQVVRGDSAAYFCASSPQGDYGYTFGSGTRLTVV.

This chain links TRBV9 with TRBJ2-3, with 7 bases fitting TRBD1. Losses at the gene ends were 6 bases for V and 2 bases for J; bases not matched to a gene: 9. CDR1 SGDLS and CDR2 YYNGEE come from the germline V gene. This CDR3 is 15 amino acids long. The CDR3 DNA follows: TGTGCCAGCACCCAGATGGGGACAGACACAGATACGCAGTATTTT. This encodes CASTQMGTDTDTQYF.

The chain combines TRBV28 with TRBJ1-2; D gene unclear. Germline V gene lookup returns CDR1 MDHEN and CDR2 SYDVKM. The CDR3 is 13 amino acids. Trimming pared 2 bases from V and 5 bases from J, leaving 9 bases between. The CDR3 spells CASSLEAFYGYTF. DNA of the CDR3: TGTGCCAGCAGTTTAGAAGCCTTTTATGGCTACACCTTC.

The chain is built from TRBV28 and TRBJ1-4; maybe TRBD1 (6 bases). V dropped 6 bases and J dropped 8 bases, with 19 bases sitting between them. From germline, CDR1 is MDHEN and CDR2 SYDVKM. This CDR3 contains 15 residues. CDR3 nucleotide sequence: TGTGCCAGCAGGCCGGCGACAGGCGCGGGCGAAAAACTGTTTTTT. It specifies CASRPATGAGEKLFF.

The chain recombines TRBV30 with TRBJ2-2; D is perhaps TRBD1 (5 bases). The CDR3 has 14 amino acids. The germline CDR1 and CDR2 sequences are GTSNPN and SVGIG (reference sequence). V lost 2 bases to trimming and J lost 3 bases, with 10 bases between them. CDR3 DNA sequence: TGTGCCTGGAGTAATACAGGCTACACCGGGGAGCTGTTTTTT. It translates to CAWSNTGYTGELFF.

The genes are TRBV5-4 and TRBJ2-5; TRBD1 is a possible D gene (5 bases). This CDR3 region has 13 residues. Germline V gene lookup returns CDR1 SGHNT and CDR2 YYREEE (reference sequence). V was shortened by 4 bases and J by 2 bases, with 9 bases between the two germline ends. CDR3 DNA: TGTGCCAGCAGCGCGACAGTACAAGAGACCCAGTACTTC. Protein sequence: CASSATVQETQYF.

The chain couples TRBV7-8 to TRBJ1-5; D is unclear. The CDR3 contains 14 residues. Germline V gives CDR1 SGHVS, CDR2 FQNEAQ. Trimming cost V 8 bases and J 7 bases, with 18 bases left between them. In DNA form, the CDR3 reads TGTGCCAGCGGACTGGGGAATTCAGCACAGCCCCAGCATTTT. Its protein is CASGLGNSAQPQHF.

This chain joins TRBV30 and TRBJ2-7, with 14 bases lining up with TRBD2. Trimming cost V 5 bases and J 10 bases; bases outside gene matches: 4. The CDR3 consists of 12 residues. Germline CDR1 and CDR2: GTSNPN and SVGIG (reference sequence). The CDR3 loop is CAWQGLAGGQYF. CDR3 in DNA: TGTGCCTGGCAAGGACTAGCGGGAGGACAGTACTTC.

This clone was seen just once. The rearrangement links TRBV9 to TRBJ2-7; 7 bases are a match to TRBD2. The CDR3 contains 15 residues. After removal of 0 bases from V and 6 bases from J, the junction contained 9 bases not matched to a gene. In germline, CDR1 is SGDLS, CDR2 YYNGEE. The CDR3 sequence: CASSVGPTTGGEQYF. The CDR3 DNA is TGTGCCAGCAGCGTAGGCCCGACGACGGGGGGCGAGCAGTACTTC.

V and J are TRBV6-5 and TRBJ2-3; D is unclear. The CDR3 covers 13 residues. Looked up from germline, CDR1 is MNHEY and CDR2 is SVGAGI. V shed 5 bases and J shed 3 bases, with 9 bases lying between them. The CDR3 nucleotides read TGTGCCAGCAGTACGGGTCCTACAGATACGCAGTATTTT. It translates to CASSTGPTDTQYF.

This clone was detected a few times. The chain recombines TRBV9 with TRBJ2-5, with TRBD1 matching 7 bases. The CDR3 has 14 amino acids. V lost 6 bases, J lost 4 bases, and 9 bases stayed unmatched. Germline V gene data show CDR1 as SGDLS and CDR2 as YYNGEE. CDR3 amino acids: CASTPRGGRETQYF. For the CDR3, the DNA is TGTGCCAGCACCCCAAGAGGGGGCCGAGAGACCCAGTACTTC.

The chain couples TRBV6-5 to TRBJ2-3; the match to TRBD2 covers 8 bases. There are 15 residues in the CDR3. Germline loops: CDR1 MNHEY, CDR2 SVGAGI. With V trimmed by 5 bases and J by 1 base, 5 bases remained unmatched. CDR3 in amino acids: CASSLAGGRTDTQYF. For the CDR3, the DNA is TGTGCCAGCAGTCTCGCGGGAGGCCGCACAGATACGCAGTATTTT.

Written as DNA, the CDR3 is TGCAGCGTGCGGACTAGCTCGACTGCGGGGGAGCAGTACTTC. This codes for CSVRTSSTAGEQYF. The chain employs TRBV29-1 and TRBJ2-7, with 8 bases lining up with TRBD2. In germline, CDR1 is SQVTM, CDR2 ANQGSEA. The V segment lost 6 bases and the J segment 7 bases; nucleotides outside the gene matches: 14. The CDR3 spans 14 residues.

This clone has a single count. The rearrangement uses TRBV11-2 and TRBJ2-2; 9 positions agree with TRBD1. The CDR3 is 16 residues long. V lost 6 bases, J lost 2 bases, and 7 bases stayed unmatched. Germline lookup yields CDR1 SGHAT and CDR2 FQNNGV. The CDR3 here is CASRGPGQGNTGELFF. The CDR3 DNA reads as TGTGCCAGCAGAGGGCCGGGACAGGGAAACACCGGGGAGCTGTTTTTT.

This clone was detected only once. The V and J genes are TRBV29-1 and TRBJ1-2; 8 nucleotides agree with TRBD1. With V trimmed by 4 bases and J by 8 bases, 9 bases remained unmatched. Germline V gene data show CDR1 as SQVTM and CDR2 as ANQGSEA. The CDR3 spans 13 residues. The CDR3 loop reads CSVVVQGVRGYTF. DNA for the CDR3: TGCAGCGTTGTGGTACAGGGGGTGAGGGGCTACACCTTC. Drawing the rest from reference TRBV29-1 and TRBJ1-2, the complete variable domain is SAVISQKPSRDICQRGTSLTIQCQVDSQVTMMFWYRQQPGQSLTLIATANQGSEATYESGFVIDKFPISRPNLTFSTLTVSNMSPEDSSIYLCSVVVQGVRGYTFGSGTRLTVV.

The table lists this clone with a few counts. The chain couples TRBV7-9 to TRBJ2-2; 9 bases align to TRBD2. The V gene end was trimmed by 3 bases and the J gene end by 1 base; junction bases not matched to a gene: 12. Germline values: CDR1 SEHNR, CDR2 FQNEAQ (reference sequence). CDR3 length: 19 amino acids. The CDR3 DNA follows: TGTGCCAGCAGCTTGGTTCGTGGTGGACTAGCGCGGAACACCGGGGAGCTGTTTTTT. Its translation is CASSLVRGGLARNTGELFF.

The chain has TRBV9 and TRBJ2-7; tentatively, D is TRBD1 (5 bases). Germline V gene lookup returns CDR1 SGDLS and CDR2 YYNGEE. This CDR3 has 13 amino acids. Trimming shortened V by 3 bases and J by 5 bases, and 12 bases separated the two germline ends. This chain's CDR3 is CASSGGHVDEQYF. CDR3 DNA: TGTGCCAGCAGCGGAGGACATGTCGACGAGCAGTACTTC.

The chain carries TRBV29-1 and TRBJ2-7, with 10 bases fitting TRBD2. The J segment lost 7 bases and the V segment lost 5 bases, leaving 8 bases of the junction unmatched. Germline values: CDR1 SQVTM, CDR2 ANQGSEA. This CDR3 region has 13 residues. The CDR3 sequence: CSVRAGGPGEQYF. The DNA for the CDR3 is TGCAGCGTTCGAGCGGGAGGGCCTGGGGAGCAGTACTTC.

This clone was counted once. The chain couples TRBV5-1 to TRBJ2-1, with a possible D match to TRBD2 (6 bases). Looked up from germline, CDR1 is SGHRS and CDR2 is YFSETQ. This CDR3 is 16 amino acids long. With 0 bases removed from V and 9 bases from J, the gap between germline ends came to 19 bases. The CDR3 here is CASSLVWGRMGGEQFF. The DNA for the CDR3 is TGCGCCAGCAGCTTGGTCTGGGGCAGAATGGGGGGTGAGCAGTTCTTC.

The chain joins TRBV5-1 to TRBJ2-3; TRBD2 aligns across 11 bases. The germline CDR1 and CDR2 sequences are SGHRS and YFSETQ. There are 15 residues in the CDR3. V lost 4 bases, J lost 4 bases, and 5 bases stayed unmatched. The CDR3 DNA sequence: TGCGCCAGCAGCACGGGACTAGCGGAAGCAGATACGCAGTATTTT. The encoded protein is CASSTGLAEADTQYF.